Below, 20 T cell receptor beta chains from the same sample are listed, as sequenced in a study of cytomegalovirus exposure and HLA in healthy donors. Researchers ran the PCR with 60 Vbeta and 13 Jbeta primers. The method was immunoSEQ multiplex PCR; TCRdb's version includes in-frame clones alone and lacks a portion of them. This sample has over 150,000 clones, with approximately 74% found just once. Sequencing was performed on PBMCs. These receptors were collected from a woman aged 25 to 39 in good health and CMV-seronegative.

J is TRBJ2-5 and V is TRBV4-1; 8 bases align to TRBD2. V lost 1 base, J lost 3 bases, and 10 bases stayed unmatched. The CDR3 is 17 residues long. Germline CDR1 is MGHRA and CDR2 is YSYEKL. CDR3 DNA: TGCGCCAGCAGCCAAGTGACAGCGGGGGTCCTTAAAGAGACCCAGTACTTC. Protein sequence: CASSQVTAGVLKETQYF.

V usage is TRBV7-2 and J usage is TRBJ2-3; no firm D call. CDR1 is SGHTA and CDR2 is FQGNSA in the germline V gene. The V end lost 0 bases, the J end lost 0 bases, and 13 bases lay between the germline ends. The CDR3 is 17 amino acids. The CDR3: CASSLAWADPSTDTQYF. The CDR3 DNA reads TGTGCCAGCAGCTTAGCTTGGGCAGATCCTAGCACAGATACGCAGTATTTT.

The rearrangement uses TRBV7-9 and TRBJ2-2, with D possibly TRBD1 on 5 matching bases. CDR3 size: 15 residues. The V end was cut by 1 base, the J end by 6 bases, with 12 bases between. CDR1 and CDR2 from the germline V gene are SEHNR and FQNEAQ (reference sequence). This CDR3 is CASSLGRVLPGELFF. As DNA, the CDR3 is TGTGCCAGCAGCTTAGGCAGGGTTTTGCCCGGGGAGCTGTTTTTT.

The genes are TRBV30 and TRBJ1-6, with 11 bases aligning to TRBD1. This CDR3 is 15 amino acids long. With 2 bases clipped from V and 9 bases from J, the junction kept 6 bases outside the gene matches. The germline CDR1 and CDR2 sequences are GTSNPN and SVGIG (reference sequence). CDR3 in amino acids: CAWSRGTGGFSPLHF. CDR3 DNA sequence: TGTGCCTGGAGTAGAGGGACAGGGGGTTTTTCACCCCTCCACTTT.

Points on this clone: Sequence at one end of the junction differs from germline and may be a read error. The J gene is TRBJ1-2, the V gene TRBV30; a weak D match, TRBD1 (5 bases). The CDR3 length is 14 residues. The germline V gene has CDR1 GTSNPN and CDR2 SVGIG (reference sequence). The CDR3 is CAWGVTGANYGYTF. The DNA of the CDR3 is TGTGCCTGGGGTGTAACAGGAGCTAACTATGGCTACACCTTC.

This chain uses TRBV6-6 with TRBJ2-7, with D possibly TRBD2 on 7 matching bases. Germline CDR1 is MNHNY and CDR2 is SVGAGI (reference sequence). V lost 4 bases and J 0 bases, leaving 10 bases between the germline ends. This CDR3 is 14 amino acids long. This CDR3 reads CASSFGGPSYEQYF. In nucleotides, the CDR3 is TGTGCCAGCAGTTTCGGGGGGCCCTCCTACGAGCAGTACTTC.

The chain couples TRBV29-1 to TRBJ2-5, with 9 positions matching TRBD2. From germline, CDR1 is SQVTM and CDR2 ANQGSEA. This CDR3 contains 15 residues. J lost 4 bases, V lost 4 bases, and 10 bases had no gene match. CDR3 residues: CSVGRFSGSGETQYF. In nucleotides, the CDR3 is TGCAGCGTTGGCCGATTTAGCGGGAGTGGAGAGACCCAGTACTTC.

The chain employs TRBV4-1 and TRBJ1-3; D is uncertain. The CDR3 consists of 16 residues. V lost 0 bases to trimming and J lost 1 base, with 10 bases between them. Germline-derived CDR1 and CDR2 are MGHRA and YSYEKL. The CDR3 bases are TGCGCCAGCAGCCAAGATTTTTGGGAGTCTGGAAACACCATATATTTT. It encodes CASSQDFWESGNTIYF.

The chain employs TRBV27 and TRBJ1-1; D gene uncertain. CDR1 and CDR2 from the germline V gene are MNHEY and SMNVEV (reference sequence). V shed 3 bases and J shed 4 bases, with 9 bases lying between them. This CDR3 contains 13 residues. CDR3 nucleotides: TGTGCCAGCAGTTTGGAGGTGGGCACTGAAGCTTTCTTT. Protein: CASSLEVGTEAFF.

The CDR3 protein is CASRGGVNTEAFF. The CDR3 nucleotides read TGTGCCAGCAGGGGAGGAGTGAACACTGAAGCTTTCTTT. The chain couples TRBV6-1 to TRBJ1-1; D unclear. Deletions cut 6 bases from V and 0 bases from J, with 8 bases between. Germline CDR1 MNHNS, CDR2 SASEGT. This CDR3 is 13 amino acids long.

Concerning this clone: Other DNA sequences from this sample encode an identical CDR3 as well. The chain carries TRBV29-1 and TRBJ1-2, with D perhaps TRBD1 (5 bases). The CDR3 loop spans 12 amino acids. The V gene lost 6 bases and the J gene lost 8 bases, with 16 bases spanning the gap. Germline V lookup: CDR1 SQVTM, CDR2 ANQGSEA. The CDR3 loop is CSVRTQFEGYTF. In nucleotides, the CDR3 is TGCAGCGTCCGGACACAATTTGAGGGCTACACCTTC.

The chain recombines TRBV29-1 with TRBJ2-5, with 10 bases matching TRBD1. The CDR3 loop spans 13 amino acids. Trimming at V came to 7 bases and at J to 5 bases, leaving 7 bases not matched to a gene. Germline CDR1 is SQVTM and CDR2 is ANQGSEA. The CDR3 loop reads CSGRTGGSETQYF. DNA for the CDR3: TGCAGCGGCCGGACAGGGGGTTCGGAGACCCAGTACTTC.

The chain employs TRBV6-1 and TRBJ1-1; D gene uncertain. The V gene's germline CDR1 is MNHNS and CDR2 SASEGT. V was pared by 3 bases and J by 0 bases, with 8 bases between. This CDR3 has 14 amino acids. CDR3 sequence (DNA): TGTGCCAGCAGTGATCATAGTATGAACACTGAAGCTTTCTTT. Its protein is CASSDHSMNTEAFF.

The chain couples TRBV5-4 to TRBJ1-2; 8 bases agree with TRBD1. Losses at the gene ends were 4 bases for V and 4 bases for J; bases not matched to a gene: 6. Germline V gene data show CDR1 as SGHNT and CDR2 as YYREEE (reference sequence). This CDR3 spans 14 amino acids. In DNA, the CDR3 is TGTGCCAGCAGCATCGGACAGGGCCCCTATGGCTACACCTTC. It codes for CASSIGQGPYGYTF. Filled out from reference TRBV5-4 and TRBJ1-2, the complete variable domain reads ETGVTQSPTHLIKTRGQQVTLRCSSQSGHNTVSWYQQALGQGPQFIFQYYREEENGRGNFPPRFSGLQFPNYSSELNVNALELDDSALYLCASSIGQGPYGYTFGSGTRLTVV.

The genes are TRBV13 and TRBJ2-7; 8 bases align to TRBD1. V lost 5 bases to trimming and J lost 6 bases; unmatched junction nucleotides: 3. The CDR3 loop spans 12 amino acids. The V gene's germline CDR1 is PRHDT and CDR2 FYEKMQ (reference sequence). This CDR3 reads CASSLTGAEQYF. The CDR3 DNA is TGTGCCAGCAGCCTGACAGGGGCCGAGCAGTACTTC.

V gene TRBV28 combines with J gene TRBJ1-4, with D possibly matching TRBD1 (6 bases). Trimming left V 4 bases short and J 4 bases short, with 10 bases between. CDR1 and CDR2 (germline): MDHEN, SYDVKM. This CDR3 has 14 residues. The CDR3, as DNA: TGTGCCAGCAGTTGGGGGGGCTATAATGAAAAACTGTTTTTT. It specifies CASSWGGYNEKLFF.

The V and J genes are TRBV6-1 and TRBJ2-5; perhaps TRBD2 as D (6 bases). The CDR3 sequence is 16 residues long. In germline, CDR1 is MNHNS, CDR2 SASEGT. V lost 1 base, J lost 2 bases, and 14 bases lay in between. The CDR3 sequence: CASSEEWPSEQETQYF. Written as DNA, the CDR3 is TGTGCCAGCAGTGAAGAATGGCCTAGCGAACAAGAGACCCAGTACTTC.

The chain has TRBV20-1 and TRBJ2-1, with D unresolved. CDR3 length equals 11 residues. V lost 0 bases and J 8 bases, leaving 5 bases between the germline ends. CDR1 DFQATT and CDR2 SNEGSKA come from the germline V gene (reference sequence). Here the CDR3 DNA reads TGCAGTGCTAGAGATCTTCATGAGCAGTTCTTC. Its protein is CSARDLHEQFF.

The gene calls are TRBV5-1 and TRBJ2-3, with 14 bases matching TRBD2. This CDR3 has 21 amino acids. Per the germline V gene, CDR1 is SGHRS and CDR2 is YFSETQ. The J segment lost 1 base and the V segment lost 1 base, leaving 14 bases of the junction unmatched. CDR3 coding DNA: TGCGCCAGCAGCTTGTCCCCTATTAGAAGACTAGCGGGGGGGGGCACAGATACGCAGTATTTT. It codes for CASSLSPIRRLAGGGTDTQYF.

V and J are TRBV7-9 and TRBJ2-1; unclear D gene. Trimming left V 1 base short and J 2 bases short, with 6 bases between. This CDR3 is built from 14 residues. Germline CDR1 is SEHNR and CDR2 is FQNEAQ (reference sequence). CDR3 sequence (DNA): TGTGCCAGCAGCTTAGTTGCTACCTACAATGAGCAGTTCTTC. It yields the protein CASSLVATYNEQFF.